What follows are 5 T cell receptor beta chains derived from one specimen sequenced in a study of OX40 agonist ivuxolimab in advanced cancers. Clones were sequenced by immunoSEQ multiplex PCR, and TCRdb holds only the in-frame ones, with some missing. The data show about 70,000 clones, with roughly 90% seen just once and roughly 1% held by the top ten. The starting material was CD4+ or CD8+ T cells sorted from blood, obtained in a trial of the OX40 agonist ivuxolimab. These receptors were taken from an adult with an advanced solid tumor such as melanoma, head and neck, liver or kidney cancer.

The rearrangement uses TRBV5-4 and TRBJ1-2; D might be TRBD1 (5 bases). Germline V gene lookup returns CDR1 SGHNT and CDR2 YYREEE (reference sequence). There are 13 residues in the CDR3. Trimming took off 0 bases at V and 6 bases at J, with 9 bases between the two ends. The CDR3 loop is CASSLAGSDGYTF. DNA of the CDR3: TGTGCCAGCAGCTTGGCAGGGTCGGATGGCTACACCTTC. Together with reference TRBV5-4 and TRBJ1-2, the CDR3 gives the full variable domain: ETGVTQSPTHLIKTRGQQVTLRCSSQSGHNTVSWYQQALGQGPQFIFQYYREEENGRGNFPPRFSGLQFPNYSSELNVNALELDDSALYLCASSLAGSDGYTFGSGTRLTVV.

The chain employs TRBV13 and TRBJ2-3, with 8 bases aligning to TRBD2. The CDR3 loop spans 16 amino acids. V dropped 4 bases and J dropped 0; count of bases not matched to a gene: 6. CDR1 is PRHDT and CDR2 is FYEKMQ in the germline V gene (reference sequence). The CDR3 sequence: CASSSLAGTSTDTQYF. The CDR3 DNA reads TGTGCCAGCAGCTCCCTAGCGGGTACTAGCACAGATACGCAGTATTTT.

This chain links TRBV7-2 with TRBJ1-1; no clear D. CDR1 SGHTA and CDR2 FQGNSA come from the germline V gene. The V and J ends lost 6 bases and 1 base respectively, with 9 bases between them. The CDR3 is made up of 13 amino acids. The CDR3 here is CASSITTNTEAFF. CDR3 bases: TGTGCCAGCAGTATAACAACGAACACTGAAGCTTTCTTT.

V gene TRBV6-1 combines with J gene TRBJ1-1; possible D gene TRBD1, 5 bases. Trimming pared 2 bases from V and 4 bases from J, leaving 8 bases between. The germline V gene encodes CDR1 MNHNS and CDR2 SASEGT. The CDR3 runs 13 residues. Written as DNA, the CDR3 is TGTGCCAGCAGTGAATATCAGGGCACTGAAGCTTTCTTT. Translating it yields CASSEYQGTEAFF.

The chain joins TRBV29-1 to TRBJ2-3; a weak D match, TRBD2 (7 bases). The CDR3 covers 13 residues. With 3 bases removed from V and 5 bases from J, the gap between germline ends came to 12 bases. CDR1 is SQVTM, CDR2 ANQGSEA, per germline. CDR3 nucleotides: TGCAGCGTTGATAGGGGGGGGGTAGATACGCAGTATTTT. This codes for CSVDRGGVDTQYF.